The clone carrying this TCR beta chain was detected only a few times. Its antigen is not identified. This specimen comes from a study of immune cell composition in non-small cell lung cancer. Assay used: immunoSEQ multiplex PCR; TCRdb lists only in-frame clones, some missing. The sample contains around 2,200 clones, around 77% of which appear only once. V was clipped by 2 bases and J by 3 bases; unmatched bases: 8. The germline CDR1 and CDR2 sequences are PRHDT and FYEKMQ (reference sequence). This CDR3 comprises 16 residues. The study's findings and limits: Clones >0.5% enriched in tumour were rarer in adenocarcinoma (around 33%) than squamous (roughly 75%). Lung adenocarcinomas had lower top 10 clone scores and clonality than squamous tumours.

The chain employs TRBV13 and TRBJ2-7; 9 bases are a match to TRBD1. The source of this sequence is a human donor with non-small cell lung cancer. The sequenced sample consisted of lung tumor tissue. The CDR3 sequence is CASSLSPTGGNYEQYF. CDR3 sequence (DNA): TGTGCCAGCAGCTTATCCCCCACAGGGGGCAACTACGAGCAGTACTTC.